The clone carrying this T cell receptor beta chain was counted once. This sample is part of a study of shared clonotypes between healthy human individuals. Positively selected for CCR7, the CD45RO-negative cells used as naive CD8 cells excluded terminally differentiated effector memory CD45RA+ cells. The assay ran at deep level. Sorted-subset replicate PCR reactions were performed with about 210 ng DNA, corresponding to 25,000 to 35,000 T cell genomes. Measured with immunoSEQ multiplex PCR; TCRdb has only the in-frame clones, and not every one. The top ten clones hold 24% of a sample with more than 550,000 clones, about 92% of them seen once. This CDR3 is built from 16 residues.

Sequencing was performed on naive CD8+ T cells sorted from blood. This chain links TRBV21-1 with TRBJ2-2; the table gives TRBD2 as D, unverified against the DNA. TRBV21-1 is a known pseudogene. The TCR was taken from a man aged 25-40 years in good health. This CDR3 is CASSNRSGRGTGELFF. DNA of the CDR3: TGTGCCAGCAGCAATAGGAGCGGGAGAGGAACCGGGGAGCTGTTTTTT.